The subject of this entry is one T cell receptor (beta chain). Generated by immunoSEQ multiplex PCR, the TCRdb table keeps only in-frame clones and is missing some. The table records 120,000 or so clones, roughly 95% of them present only once. This sample was taken from a study of OX40 agonist ivuxolimab in advanced cancers. Germline lookup yields CDR1 KGHSH and CDR2 LQKENI. The J segment lost 2 bases and the V segment lost 8 bases, leaving 9 bases of the junction unmatched. There are 14 residues in the CDR3. The TCR originated in an adult with an advanced solid tumor such as melanoma, head and neck, liver or kidney cancer. The chain employs TRBV18 and TRBJ2-7, with TRBD2 matching 7 bases. The sequences come from CD4+ or CD8+ T cells sorted from blood, collected in a trial of the OX40 agonist ivuxolimab. The CDR3 DNA reads as TGTGCCAGCGCCGATCGGGGGGTACCCTACGAGCAGTACTTC. This codes for CASADRGVPYEQYF.